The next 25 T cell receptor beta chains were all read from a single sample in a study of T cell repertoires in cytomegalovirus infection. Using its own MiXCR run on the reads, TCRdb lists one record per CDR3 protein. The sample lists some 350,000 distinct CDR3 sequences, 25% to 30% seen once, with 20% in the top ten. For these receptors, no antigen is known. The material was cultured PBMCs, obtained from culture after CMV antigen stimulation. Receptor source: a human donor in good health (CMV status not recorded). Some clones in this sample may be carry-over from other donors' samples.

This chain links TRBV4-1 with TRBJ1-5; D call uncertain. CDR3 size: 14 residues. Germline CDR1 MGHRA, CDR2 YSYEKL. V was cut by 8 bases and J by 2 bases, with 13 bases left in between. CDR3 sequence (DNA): TGCGCCAGCGCGGACGGGAGCGGCAATCAGCCCCAGCATTTT. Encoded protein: CASADGSGNQPQHF.

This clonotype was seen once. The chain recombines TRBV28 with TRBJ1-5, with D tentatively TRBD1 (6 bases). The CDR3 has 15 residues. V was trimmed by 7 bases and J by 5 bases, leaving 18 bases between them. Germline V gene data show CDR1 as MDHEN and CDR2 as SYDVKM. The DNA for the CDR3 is TGTGCCAGCACCTTAGGGCAGGGGTCAGATCAGCCCCAGCATTTT. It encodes CASTLGQGSDQPQHF.

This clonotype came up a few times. In DNA form, the CDR3 reads TGTGCCAGCGAGGGGACAGACTATGGCTACACCTTC. Its protein is CASEGTDYGYTF. The rearrangement links TRBV13 to TRBJ1-2; TRBD1 matches 7 bases. Per germline, CDR1 PRHDT and CDR2 FYEKMQ (reference sequence). The CDR3 runs to 12 residues. V gave up 8 bases and J gave up 3 bases; unmatched junction bases: 3.

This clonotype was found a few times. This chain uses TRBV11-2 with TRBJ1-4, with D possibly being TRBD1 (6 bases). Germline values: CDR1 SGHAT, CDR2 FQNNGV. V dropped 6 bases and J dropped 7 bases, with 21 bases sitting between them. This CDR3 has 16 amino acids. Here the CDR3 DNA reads TGTGCCAGCAGTTTTACCGCTGGACAGATCTTTGAAAAACTGTTTTTT. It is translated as CASSFTAGQIFEKLFF. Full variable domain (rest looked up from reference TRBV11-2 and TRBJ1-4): EAGVAQSPRYKIIEKRQSVAFWCNPISGHATLYWYQQILGQGPKLLIQFQNNGVVDDSQLPKDRFSAERLKGVDSTLKIQPAKLEDSAVYLCASSFTAGQIFEKLFFGSGTQLSVL.

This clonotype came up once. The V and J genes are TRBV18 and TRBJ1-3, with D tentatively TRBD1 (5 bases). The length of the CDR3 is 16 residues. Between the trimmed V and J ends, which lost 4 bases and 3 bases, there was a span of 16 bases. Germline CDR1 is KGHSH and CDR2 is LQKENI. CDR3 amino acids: CASSRNGAQDGNTIYF. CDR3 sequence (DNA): TGTGCCAGCTCACGGAATGGGGCCCAGGATGGAAACACCATATATTTT. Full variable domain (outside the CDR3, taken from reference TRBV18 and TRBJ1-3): NAGVMQNPRHLVRRRGQEARLRCSPMKGHSHVYWYRQLPEEGLKFMVYLQKENIIDESGMPKERFSAEFPKEGPSILRIQQVVRGDSAAYFCASSRNGAQDGNTIYFGEGSWLTVV.

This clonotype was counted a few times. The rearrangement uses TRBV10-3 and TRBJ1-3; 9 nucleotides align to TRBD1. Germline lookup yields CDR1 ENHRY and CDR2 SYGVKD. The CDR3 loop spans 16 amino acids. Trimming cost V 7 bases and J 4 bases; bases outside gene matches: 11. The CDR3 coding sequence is TGTGCCATCACCAATAGGACAGGGGTCCCCGGAAACACCATATATTTT. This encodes CAITNRTGVPGNTIYF.

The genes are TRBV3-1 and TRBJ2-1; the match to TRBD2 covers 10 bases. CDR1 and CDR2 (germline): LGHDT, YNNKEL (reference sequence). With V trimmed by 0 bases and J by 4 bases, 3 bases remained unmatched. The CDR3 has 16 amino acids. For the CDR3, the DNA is TGTGCCAGCAGCCAAGATTTGGGACTAGCGTACAATGAGCAGTTCTTC. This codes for CASSQDLGLAYNEQFF.

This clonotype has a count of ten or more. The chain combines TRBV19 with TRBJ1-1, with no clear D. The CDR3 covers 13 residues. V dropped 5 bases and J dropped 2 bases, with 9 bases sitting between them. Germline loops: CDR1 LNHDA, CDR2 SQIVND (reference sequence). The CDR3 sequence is CASSYNRNTEAFF. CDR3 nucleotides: TGTGCCAGTAGTTATAACAGAAACACTGAAGCTTTCTTT.

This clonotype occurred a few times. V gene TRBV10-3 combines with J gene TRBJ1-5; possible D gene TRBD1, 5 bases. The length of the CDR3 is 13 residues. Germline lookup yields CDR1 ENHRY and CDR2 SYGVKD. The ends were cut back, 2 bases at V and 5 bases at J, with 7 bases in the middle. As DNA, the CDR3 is TGTGCCATCAGTGAGGGGGGGGATCAGCCCCAGCATTTT. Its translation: CAISEGGDQPQHF.

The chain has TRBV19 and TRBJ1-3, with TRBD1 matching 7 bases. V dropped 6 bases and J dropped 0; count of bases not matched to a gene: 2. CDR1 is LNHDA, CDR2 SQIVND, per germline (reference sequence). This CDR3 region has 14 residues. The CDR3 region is CASRDRSSGNTIYF. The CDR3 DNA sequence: TGTGCCAGTAGGGACAGGAGCTCTGGAAACACCATATATTTT.

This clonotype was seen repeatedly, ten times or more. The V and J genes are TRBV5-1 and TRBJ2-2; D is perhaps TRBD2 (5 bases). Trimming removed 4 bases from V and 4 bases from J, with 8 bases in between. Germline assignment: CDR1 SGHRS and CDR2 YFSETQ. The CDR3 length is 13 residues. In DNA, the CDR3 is TGCGCCAGCAGCCAACTAGTCACCGGGGAGCTGTTTTTT. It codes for CASSQLVTGELFF.

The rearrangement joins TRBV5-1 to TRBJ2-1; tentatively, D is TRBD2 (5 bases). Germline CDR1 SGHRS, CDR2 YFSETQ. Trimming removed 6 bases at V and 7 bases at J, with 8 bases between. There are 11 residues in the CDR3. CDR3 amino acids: CASKGSNEQFF. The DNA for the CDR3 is TGCGCCAGCAAAGGGAGTAATGAGCAGTTCTTC.

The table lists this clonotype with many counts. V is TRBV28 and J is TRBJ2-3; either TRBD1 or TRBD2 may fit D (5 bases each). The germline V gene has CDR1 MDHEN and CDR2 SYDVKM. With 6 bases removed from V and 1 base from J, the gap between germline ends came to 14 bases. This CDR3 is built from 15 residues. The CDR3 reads CASSPGTVGTDTQYF. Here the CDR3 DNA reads TGTGCCAGCAGCCCCGGGACGGTGGGCACAGATACGCAGTATTTT.

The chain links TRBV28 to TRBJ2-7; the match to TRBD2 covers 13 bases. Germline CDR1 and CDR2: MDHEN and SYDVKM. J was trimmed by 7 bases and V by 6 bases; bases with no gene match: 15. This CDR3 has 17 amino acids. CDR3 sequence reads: CASSHGTSGAGRGEQYF. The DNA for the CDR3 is TGTGCCAGCAGCCATGGGACTAGCGGGGCTGGACGAGGTGAGCAGTACTTC.

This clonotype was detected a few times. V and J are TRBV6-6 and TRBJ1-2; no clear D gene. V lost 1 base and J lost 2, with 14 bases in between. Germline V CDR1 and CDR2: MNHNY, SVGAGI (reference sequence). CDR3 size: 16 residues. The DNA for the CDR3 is TGTGCCAGCAGTTACTGGGCCCGGGATCTCAACTATGGCTACACCTTC. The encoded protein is CASSYWARDLNYGYTF.

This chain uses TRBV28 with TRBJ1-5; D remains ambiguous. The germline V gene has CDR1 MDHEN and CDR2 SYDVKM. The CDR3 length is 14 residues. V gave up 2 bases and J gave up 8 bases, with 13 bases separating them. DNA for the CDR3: TGTGCCAGCAGTTTAGTGGAGGATATGAAGCCCCAGCATTTT. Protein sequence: CASSLVEDMKPQHF.

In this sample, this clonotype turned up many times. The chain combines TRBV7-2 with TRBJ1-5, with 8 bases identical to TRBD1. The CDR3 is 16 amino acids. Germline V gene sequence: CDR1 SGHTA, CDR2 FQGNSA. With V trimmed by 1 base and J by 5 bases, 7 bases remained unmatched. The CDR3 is CASSLEGRGRYQPQHF. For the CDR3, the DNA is TGTGCCAGCAGCTTAGAGGGCAGGGGGCGCTATCAGCCCCAGCATTTT. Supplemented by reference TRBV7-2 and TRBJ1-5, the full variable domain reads GAGVSQSPSNKVTEKGKDVELRCDPISGHTALYWYRQSLGQGLEFLIYFQGNSAPDKSGLPSDRFSAERTGGSVSTLTIQRTQQEDSAVYLCASSLEGRGRYQPQHFGDGTRLSIL.

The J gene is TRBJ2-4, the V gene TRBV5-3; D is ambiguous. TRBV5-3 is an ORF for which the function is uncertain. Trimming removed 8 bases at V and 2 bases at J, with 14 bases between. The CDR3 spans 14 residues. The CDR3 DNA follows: TGTGCCAGCAGCCGCGAAGGGCCCAAAAACATTCAGTACTTC. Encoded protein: CASSREGPKNIQYF.

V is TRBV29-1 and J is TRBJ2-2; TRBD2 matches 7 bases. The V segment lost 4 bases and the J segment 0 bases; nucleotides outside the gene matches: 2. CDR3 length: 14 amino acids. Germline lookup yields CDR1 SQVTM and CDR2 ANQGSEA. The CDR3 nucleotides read TGCAGCGTTGGGGAGGGGACGAACACCGGGGAGCTGTTTTTT. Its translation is CSVGEGTNTGELFF.

CDR3 DNA: TGTGCCAGCAATACAGGGTCCGATACGCAGTATTTT. Its translation: CASNTGSDTQYF. This rearrangement joins TRBV7-2 to TRBJ2-3; perhaps TRBD1 as D (6 bases). V lost 7 bases and J 6 bases, leaving 11 bases between the germline ends. This CDR3 region has 12 residues. Germline V lookup: CDR1 SGHTA, CDR2 FQGNSA.

As DNA, the CDR3 is TGCAGCGTTGTTGGGGGCCGGGGCTACACCTTC. It encodes CSVVGGRGYTF. The rearrangement uses TRBV29-1 and TRBJ1-2, with D perhaps matching TRBD1 (6 bases). The CDR3 spans 11 residues. Trimming removed 4 bases at V and 8 bases at J, with 11 bases between. Germline values: CDR1 SQVTM, CDR2 ANQGSEA.

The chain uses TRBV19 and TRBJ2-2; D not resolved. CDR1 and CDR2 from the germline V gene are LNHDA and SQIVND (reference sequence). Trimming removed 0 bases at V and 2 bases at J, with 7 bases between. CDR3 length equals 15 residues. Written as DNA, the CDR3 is TGTGCCAGTAGTATAGAGGTGACCAACACCGGGGAGCTGTTTTTT. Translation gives CASSIEVTNTGELFF.

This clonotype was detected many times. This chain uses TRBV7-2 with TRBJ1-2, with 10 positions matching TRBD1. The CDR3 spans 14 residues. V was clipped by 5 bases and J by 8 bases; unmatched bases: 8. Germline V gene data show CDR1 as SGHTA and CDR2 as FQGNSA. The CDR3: CASSLGQGTWGYTF. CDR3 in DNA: TGTGCCAGCAGCCTGGGACAGGGGACCTGGGGCTACACCTTC.

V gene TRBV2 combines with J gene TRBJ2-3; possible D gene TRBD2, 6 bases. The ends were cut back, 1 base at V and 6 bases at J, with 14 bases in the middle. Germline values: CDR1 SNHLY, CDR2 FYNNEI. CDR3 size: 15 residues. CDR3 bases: TGTGCCAGCAGTGAAGTTACCGGGGGAGCCGATACGCAGTATTTT. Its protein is CASSEVTGGADTQYF. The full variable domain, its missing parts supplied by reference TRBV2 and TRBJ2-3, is EPEVTQTPSHQVTQMGQEVILRCVPISNHLYFYWYRQILGQKVEFLVSFYNNEISEKSEIFDDQFSVERPDGSNFTLKIRSTKLEDSAMYFCASSEVTGGADTQYFGPGTRLTVL.

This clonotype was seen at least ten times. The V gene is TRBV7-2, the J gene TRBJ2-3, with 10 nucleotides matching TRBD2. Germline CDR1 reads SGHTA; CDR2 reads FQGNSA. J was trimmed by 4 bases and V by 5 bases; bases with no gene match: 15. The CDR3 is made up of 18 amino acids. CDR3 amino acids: CASSPPDYSSGSADTQYF. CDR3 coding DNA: TGTGCCAGCAGCCCCCCGGATTACTCTAGCGGGAGTGCAGATACGCAGTATTTT.